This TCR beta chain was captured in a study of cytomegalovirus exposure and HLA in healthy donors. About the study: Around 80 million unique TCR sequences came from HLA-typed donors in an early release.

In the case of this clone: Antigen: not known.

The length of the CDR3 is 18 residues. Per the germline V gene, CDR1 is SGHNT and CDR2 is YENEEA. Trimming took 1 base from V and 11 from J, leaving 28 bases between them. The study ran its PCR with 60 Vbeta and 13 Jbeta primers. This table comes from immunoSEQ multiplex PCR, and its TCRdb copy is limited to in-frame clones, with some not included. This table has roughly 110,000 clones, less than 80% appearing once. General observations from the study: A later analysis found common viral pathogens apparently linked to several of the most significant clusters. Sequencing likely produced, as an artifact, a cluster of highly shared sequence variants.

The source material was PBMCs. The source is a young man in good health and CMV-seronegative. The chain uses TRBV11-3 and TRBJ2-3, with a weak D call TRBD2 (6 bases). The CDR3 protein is CASSLGPEDYRPFGLQYF. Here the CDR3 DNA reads TGTGCCAGCAGCTTAGGGCCAGAGGACTACAGACCCTTTGGTTTGCAGTATTTT.